Listed below are T cell receptor beta chains from one sample, sequenced in a study of shared T cell receptors in the human thymus. Libraries were prepared by immunoSEQ multiplex PCR; TCRdb keeps only in-frame clonotypes and omits some of them. The sample contains a few hundred thousand clones, just under 95% of which appear only once. Material for sequencing was thymocytes. These receptors were obtained from a human donor. The CDR3 runs from the conserved cysteine through the conserved F or W. The order of the fields is CDR3 protein, V gene.

CDR3 protein: CASSPRPGRTYNEQFF
V gene: TRBV19

CDR3 protein: CSVAQLPYIQYF
V gene: TRBV29-1

CDR3 protein: CASSLYNEAGGFWNEQFF
V gene: TRBV5-1

CDR3 protein: CASSLDRAGSNQPQHF
V gene: TRBV19

CDR3 protein: CASSFRHPNEKLFF
V gene: TRBV7-7

CDR3 protein: CASSPRVPGEAGKRETQYF
V gene: TRBV18

CDR3 protein: CSAGENSNQPQHF
V gene: TRBV29-1

CDR3 protein: CASSFRRALHNEQFF
V gene: TRBV27

CDR3 protein: CASSVPIAGGIYNEQFF
V gene: TRBV9

CDR3 protein: CASSPILSRERSGNTIYF
V gene: TRBV18

CDR3 protein: CATRETGNYEQYF
V gene: TRBV15

CDR3 protein: CASSKLAGGSYEQYF
V gene: TRBV28

CDR3 protein: CASEPTSGSREQYF
V gene: TRBV19

CDR3 protein: CASSSPCRMHEKLFF
V gene: TRBV7-3

CDR3 protein: CASSPFSGRMVVNEQFF
V gene: TRBV4-1

CDR3 protein: CASMTTDSPFLSYNEQFF
V gene: TRBV28

CDR3 protein: CASSYLAGGIDTQYF
V gene: TRBV5-6

CDR3 protein: CASSFRTSGKGATNEKLFF
V gene: TRBV5-1

CDR3 protein: CASSVAYRGTCTDTQYF
V gene: TRBV9

CDR3 protein: CASSYLAGLNNQPQHF
V gene: TRBV6-6

CDR3 protein: CASGGTDTQYF
V gene: TRBV28

CDR3 protein: CASGLSGFYNEQFF
V gene: TRBV12-5

CDR3 protein: CSARAGRRIF
V gene: TRBV20-1

CDR3 protein: CASRQGNLRTSAETQYF
V gene: TRBV28

CDR3 protein: CASSPGGENTEAFF
V gene: TRBV28

CDR3 protein: CASTGFEDTQYF
V gene: TRBV6-5

CDR3 protein: CASSPRQLNTEAFF
V gene: TRBV7-2

CDR3 protein: CASSYAGHQETQYF
V gene: TRBV6-5

CDR3 protein: CASSQRRRPCWLKLRFF
V gene: TRBV7-8

CDR3 protein: CASSFGEITSNQPQHF
V gene: TRBV28

CDR3 protein: CARINRAPYEQYF
V gene: TRBV5-3

CDR3 protein: CASSVGQSSYEQYF
V gene: TRBV9

CDR3 protein: CASREQGWDEKLFF
V gene: TRBV28